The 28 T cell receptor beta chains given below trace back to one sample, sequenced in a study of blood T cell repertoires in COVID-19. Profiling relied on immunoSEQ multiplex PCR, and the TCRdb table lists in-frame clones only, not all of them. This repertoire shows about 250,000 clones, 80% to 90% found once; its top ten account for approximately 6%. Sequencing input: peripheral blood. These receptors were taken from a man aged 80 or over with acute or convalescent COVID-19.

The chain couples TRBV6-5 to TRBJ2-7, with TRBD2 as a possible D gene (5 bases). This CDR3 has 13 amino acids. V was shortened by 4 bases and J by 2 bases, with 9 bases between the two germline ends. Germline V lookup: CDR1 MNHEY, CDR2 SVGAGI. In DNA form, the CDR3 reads TGTGCCAGCAGTTCGGGAATTGCCTACGAGCAGTACTTC. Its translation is CASSSGIAYEQYF.

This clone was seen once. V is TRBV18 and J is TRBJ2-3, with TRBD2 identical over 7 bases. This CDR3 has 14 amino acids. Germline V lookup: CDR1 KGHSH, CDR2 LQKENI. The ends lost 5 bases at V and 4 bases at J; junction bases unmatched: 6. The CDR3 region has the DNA TGTGCCAGCTCAGAACGGGACTACCCAGATACGCAGTATTTT. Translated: CASSERDYPDTQYF.

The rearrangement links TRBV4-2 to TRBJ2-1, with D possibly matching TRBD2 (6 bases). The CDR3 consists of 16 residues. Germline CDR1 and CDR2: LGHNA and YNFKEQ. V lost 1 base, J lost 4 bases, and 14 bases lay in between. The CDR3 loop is CASSQGLREAYNEQFF. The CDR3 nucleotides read TGTGCCAGCAGCCAAGGATTGAGGGAGGCGTACAATGAGCAGTTCTTC.

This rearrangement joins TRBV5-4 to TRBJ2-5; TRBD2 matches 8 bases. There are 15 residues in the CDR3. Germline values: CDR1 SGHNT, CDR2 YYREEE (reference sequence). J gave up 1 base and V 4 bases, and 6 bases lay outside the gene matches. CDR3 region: CASSGRLAGQETQYF. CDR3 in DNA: TGTGCCAGCAGCGGCCGGCTAGCGGGCCAAGAGACCCAGTACTTC.

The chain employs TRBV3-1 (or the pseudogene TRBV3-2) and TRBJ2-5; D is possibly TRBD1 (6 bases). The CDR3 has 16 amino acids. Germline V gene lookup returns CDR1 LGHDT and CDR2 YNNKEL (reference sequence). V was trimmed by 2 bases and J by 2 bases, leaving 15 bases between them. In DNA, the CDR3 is TGTGCCAGCAGCCAAAGGGGGAGCGGCGTGCAAGAGACCCAGTACTTC. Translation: CASSQRGSGVQETQYF.

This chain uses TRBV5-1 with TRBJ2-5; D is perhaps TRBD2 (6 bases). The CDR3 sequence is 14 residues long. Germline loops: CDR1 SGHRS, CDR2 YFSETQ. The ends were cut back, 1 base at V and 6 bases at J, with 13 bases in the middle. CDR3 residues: CASSLSSGPKTQYF. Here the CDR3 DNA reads TGCGCCAGCAGCTTGTCCAGCGGGCCGAAGACCCAGTACTTC.

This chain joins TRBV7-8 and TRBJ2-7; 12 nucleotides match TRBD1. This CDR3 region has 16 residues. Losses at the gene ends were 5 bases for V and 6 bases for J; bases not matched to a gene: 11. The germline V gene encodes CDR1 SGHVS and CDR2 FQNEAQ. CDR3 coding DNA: TGTGCCAGCAGCCCCGGAGGGACAGGGGGCCGTGGCGAGCAGTACTTC. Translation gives CASSPGGTGGRGEQYF.

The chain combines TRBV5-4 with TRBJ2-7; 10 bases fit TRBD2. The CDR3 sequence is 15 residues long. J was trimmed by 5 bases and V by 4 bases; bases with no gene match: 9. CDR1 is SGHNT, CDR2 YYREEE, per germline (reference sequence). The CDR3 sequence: CASSQTSGASNEQYF. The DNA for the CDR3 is TGTGCCAGCAGCCAAACTAGCGGGGCCTCAAACGAGCAGTACTTC. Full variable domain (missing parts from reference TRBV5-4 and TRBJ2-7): ETGVTQSPTHLIKTRGQQVTLRCSSQSGHNTVSWYQQALGQGPQFIFQYYREEENGRGNFPPRFSGLQFPNYSSELNVNALELDDSALYLCASSQTSGASNEQYFGPGTRLTVT.

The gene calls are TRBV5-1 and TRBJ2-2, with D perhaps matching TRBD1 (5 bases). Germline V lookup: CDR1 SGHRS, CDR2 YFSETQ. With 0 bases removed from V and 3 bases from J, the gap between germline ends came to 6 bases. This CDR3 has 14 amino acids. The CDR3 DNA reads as TGCGCCAGCAGCTTGGTGACAGACACCGGGGAGCTGTTTTTT. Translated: CASSLVTDTGELFF.

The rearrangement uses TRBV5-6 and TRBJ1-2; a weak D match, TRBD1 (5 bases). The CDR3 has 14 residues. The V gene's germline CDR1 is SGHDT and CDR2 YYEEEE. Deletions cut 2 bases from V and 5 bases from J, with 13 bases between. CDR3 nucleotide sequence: TGTGCCAGCAGCTTCAGGGAATCGAATTATGGCTACACCTTC. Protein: CASSFRESNYGYTF. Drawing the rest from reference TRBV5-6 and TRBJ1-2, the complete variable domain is DAGVTQSPTHLIKTRGQQVTLRCSPKSGHDTVSWYQQALGQGPQFIFQYYEEEERQRGNFPDRFSGHQFPNYSSELNVNALLLGDSALYLCASSFRESNYGYTFGSGTRLTVV.

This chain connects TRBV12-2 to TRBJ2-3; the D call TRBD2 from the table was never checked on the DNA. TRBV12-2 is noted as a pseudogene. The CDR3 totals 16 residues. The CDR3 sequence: CASRSKELAGVDTQYF. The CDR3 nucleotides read TGTGCAAGTCGCTCCAAGGAACTAGCGGGAGTGGATACGCAGTATTTT.

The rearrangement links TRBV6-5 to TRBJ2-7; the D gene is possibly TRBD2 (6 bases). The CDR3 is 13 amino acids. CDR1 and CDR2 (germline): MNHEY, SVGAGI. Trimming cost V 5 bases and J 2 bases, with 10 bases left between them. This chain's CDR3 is CASSTGTPYEQYF. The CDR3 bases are TGTGCCAGCAGTACCGGGACTCCCTACGAGCAGTACTTC.

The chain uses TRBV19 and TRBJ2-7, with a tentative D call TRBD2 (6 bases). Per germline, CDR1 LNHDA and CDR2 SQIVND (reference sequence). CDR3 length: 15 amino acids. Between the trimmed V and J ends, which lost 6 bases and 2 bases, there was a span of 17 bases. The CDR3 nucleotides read TGTGCCAGTAGCTACGGTTTAGGAGGGGCCTACGAGCAGTACTTC. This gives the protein CASSYGLGGAYEQYF.

The CDR3, as DNA: TGTGCCAGCAAAAGAGGGACAGGGGCGAACACTGAAGCTTTCTTT. It encodes CASKRGTGANTEAFF. The chain couples TRBV2 to TRBJ1-1; 10 bases match TRBD1. Germline loops: CDR1 SNHLY, CDR2 FYNNEI. After removal of 7 bases from V and 1 base from J, the junction contained 6 bases not matched to a gene. The CDR3 extends over 15 amino acids.

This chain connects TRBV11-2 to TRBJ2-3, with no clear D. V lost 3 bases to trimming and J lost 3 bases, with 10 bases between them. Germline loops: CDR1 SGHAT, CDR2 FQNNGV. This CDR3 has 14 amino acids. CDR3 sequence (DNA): TGTGCCAGCAGCTTCAGCGTGGAGACAGATACGCAGTATTTT. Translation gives CASSFSVETDTQYF.

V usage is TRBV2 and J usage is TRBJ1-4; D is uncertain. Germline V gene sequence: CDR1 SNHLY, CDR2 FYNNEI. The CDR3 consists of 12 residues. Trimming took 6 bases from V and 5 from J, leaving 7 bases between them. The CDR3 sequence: CASRSYNEKLFF. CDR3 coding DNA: TGTGCCAGCAGGTCCTACAATGAAAAACTGTTTTTT.

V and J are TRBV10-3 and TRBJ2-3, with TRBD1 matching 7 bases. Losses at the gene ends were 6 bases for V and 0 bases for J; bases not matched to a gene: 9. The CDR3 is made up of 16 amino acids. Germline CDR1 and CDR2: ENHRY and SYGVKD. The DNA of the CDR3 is TGTGCCATCAGCCCCCAACAGGGGAAAAGCACAGATACGCAGTATTTT. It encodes CAISPQQGKSTDTQYF.

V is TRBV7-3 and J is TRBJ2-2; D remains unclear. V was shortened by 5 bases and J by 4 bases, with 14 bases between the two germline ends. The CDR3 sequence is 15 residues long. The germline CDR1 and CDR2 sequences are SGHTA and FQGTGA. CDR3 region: CASSLFTRGTGELFF. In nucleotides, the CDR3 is TGTGCCAGCAGCCTCTTTACCAGAGGCACCGGGGAGCTGTTTTTT.

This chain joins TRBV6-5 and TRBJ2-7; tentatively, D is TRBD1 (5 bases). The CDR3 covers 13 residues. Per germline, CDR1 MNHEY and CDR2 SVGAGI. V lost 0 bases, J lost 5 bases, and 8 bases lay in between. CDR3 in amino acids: CASSYSSGHEQYF. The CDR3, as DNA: TGTGCCAGCAGTTACTCTTCAGGGCACGAGCAGTACTTC.

The CDR3 loop reads CSVLTRGSEQYF. For the CDR3, the DNA is TGCAGCGTTCTGACCAGGGGTTCCGAGCAGTACTTC. The rearrangement uses TRBV29-1 and TRBJ2-7; D possibly corresponds to TRBD1 (6 bases). In germline, CDR1 is SQVTM, CDR2 ANQGSEA. This CDR3 spans 12 amino acids. V was clipped by 5 bases and J by 6 bases, with 14 bases between them.

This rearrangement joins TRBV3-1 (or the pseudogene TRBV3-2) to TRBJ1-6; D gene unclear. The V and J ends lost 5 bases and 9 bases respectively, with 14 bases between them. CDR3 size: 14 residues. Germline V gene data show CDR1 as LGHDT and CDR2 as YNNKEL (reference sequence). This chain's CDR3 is CASSSGRGTSPLHF. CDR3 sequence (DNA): TGTGCCAGCAGCTCCGGACGGGGAACTTCACCCCTCCACTTT.

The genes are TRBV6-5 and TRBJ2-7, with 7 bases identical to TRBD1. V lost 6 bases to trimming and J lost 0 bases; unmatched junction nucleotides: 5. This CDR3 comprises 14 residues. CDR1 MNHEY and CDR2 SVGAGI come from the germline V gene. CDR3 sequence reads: CASRAGTASYEQYF. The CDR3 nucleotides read TGTGCCAGCAGGGCCGGGACAGCCTCCTACGAGCAGTACTTC.

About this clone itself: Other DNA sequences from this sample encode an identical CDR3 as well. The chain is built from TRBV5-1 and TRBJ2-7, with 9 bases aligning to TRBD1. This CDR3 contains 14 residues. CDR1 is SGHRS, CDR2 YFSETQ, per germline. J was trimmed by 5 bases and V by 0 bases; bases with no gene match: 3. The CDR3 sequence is CASSLDGTGNEQYF. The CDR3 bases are TGCGCCAGCAGCTTGGATGGGACAGGGAACGAGCAGTACTTC.

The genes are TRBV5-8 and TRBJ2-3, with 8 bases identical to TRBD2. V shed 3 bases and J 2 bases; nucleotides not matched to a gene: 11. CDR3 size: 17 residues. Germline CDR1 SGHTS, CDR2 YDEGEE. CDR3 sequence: CASSSGLAPRSTDTQYF. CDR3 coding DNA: TGTGCCAGCAGCTCCGGACTAGCACCCCGATCCACAGATACGCAGTATTTT.

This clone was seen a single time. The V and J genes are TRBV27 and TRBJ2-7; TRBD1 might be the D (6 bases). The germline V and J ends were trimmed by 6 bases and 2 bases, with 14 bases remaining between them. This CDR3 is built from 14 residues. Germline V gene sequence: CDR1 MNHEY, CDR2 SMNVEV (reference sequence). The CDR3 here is CASRIQGYAYEQYF. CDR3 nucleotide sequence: TGTGCCAGCAGGATACAGGGATACGCCTACGAGCAGTACTTC.

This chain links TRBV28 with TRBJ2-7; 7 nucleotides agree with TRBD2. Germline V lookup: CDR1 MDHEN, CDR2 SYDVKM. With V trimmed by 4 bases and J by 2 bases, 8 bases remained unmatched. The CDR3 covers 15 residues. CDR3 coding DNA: TGTGCCAGCAGTTCTACAGCGGGACGGCCCTACGAGCAGTACTTC. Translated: CASSSTAGRPYEQYF.

The CDR3: CASSSGLAGGPASETQYF. The CDR3 DNA reads as TGTGCCAGCAGCTCCGGACTAGCGGGGGGGCCGGCTTCCGAGACCCAGTACTTC. The V and J genes are TRBV7-2 and TRBJ2-5; the match to TRBD2 covers 15 bases. This CDR3 spans 18 amino acids. Looked up from germline, CDR1 is SGHTA and CDR2 is FQGNSA. The junction had 11 bases not matched to a gene; V was cut back by 4 bases and J by 5 bases. The entire variable domain, with the rest obtained from reference TRBV7-2 and TRBJ2-5, is as follows: GAGVSQSPSNKVTEKGKDVELRCDPISGHTALYWYRQSLGQGLEFLIYFQGNSAPDKSGLPSDRFSAERTGGSVSTLTIQRTQQEDSAVYLCASSSGLAGGPASETQYFGPGTRLLVL.

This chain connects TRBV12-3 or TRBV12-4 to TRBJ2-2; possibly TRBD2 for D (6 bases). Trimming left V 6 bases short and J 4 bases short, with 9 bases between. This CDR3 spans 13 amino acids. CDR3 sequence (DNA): TGTGCCAGCAGGTGGCGGGGCACCGGGGAGCTGTTTTTT. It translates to CASRWRGTGELFF.